This TCR beta chain was sequenced for a study of regulatory T cells in long-lasting Graves disease. Study-level findings and limits: With a small sample size, accuracy may have been reduced. Those with persistent Graves' had less TCR diversity than newly diagnosed patients.

HTBI primers from iRepertoire and Arm-PCR of CDR3 regions yielded the TCR beta libraries. As processed by the authors: The identification of about 68 TRBV and 14 to 15 TRBJ segments was made across samples. TCRdb redid the calling of the multiplex PCR reads with MiXCR, one entry per CDR3 protein. The authors' filters were not applied to this entry. In the table there are about 470,000 distinct CDR3 sequences, around 15% of which are singletons. This clonotype showed up many times. Its specificity is unknown. Specified time point: newly diagnosed GD, antithyroid drugs for less than 3 months. PBMCs were the source of the RNA used for TCR sequencing. A further study also used this sample, focusing on T cells in Graves' hyperthyroidism and ophthalmopathy. That work contributes: Uncontrolled infection, other autoimmune disease, pregnancy or lactation excluded patients.

The sequences come from peripheral blood mononuclear cells (PBMCs), collected at new diagnosis, from a patient treated with antithyroid drugs. The origin of this receptor is a man aged 35-49 years with Graves disease.

CDR3 nucleotide sequence: TGCAGTGCCCCGGACGGTAAGAACACTGAAGCTTTCTTT. It is translated as CSAPDGKNTEAFF. This chain joins TRBV20-1 and TRBJ1-1, with no clear D. This CDR3 has 13 residues. Germline loops: CDR1 DFQATT, CDR2 SNEGSKA (reference sequence). V was trimmed by 6 bases and J by 1 base, leaving 12 bases between them.